This note documents a single TCR beta chain sequence. Its antigen is still unknown. Using immunoSEQ multiplex PCR, the repertoire was profiled, and TCRdb retains in-frame clones only, with some absent. The sample has 30,000 to 35,000 clones, under 85% seen once. This sample was included in a study of OX40 agonist ivuxolimab in advanced cancers. Whole-study results and caveats: Among expanded peripheral T cells, antigen specificity went undetermined. Among the nonresponders, some also had low normalized T-cell clonal expansion. CD8+ T cells (on average) carried more expanded clones than CD4+ T cells.

V was clipped by 0 bases and J by 6 bases, with 12 bases between them. CDR1 is SGHVS, CDR2 FQNEAQ, per germline. CDR3 length: 15 residues. The chain recombines TRBV7-8 with TRBJ2-1; D possibly corresponds to TRBD1 (6 bases). The sample was CD4+ or CD8+ T cells sorted from blood, taken in a trial of the OX40 agonist ivuxolimab. The TCR sequence derives from an adult with an advanced solid tumor such as melanoma, head and neck, liver or kidney cancer. The CDR3 sequence: CASSLARAGANEQFF. Written as DNA, the CDR3 is TGTGCCAGCAGCTTAGCGCGGGCAGGGGCCAATGAGCAGTTCTTC.